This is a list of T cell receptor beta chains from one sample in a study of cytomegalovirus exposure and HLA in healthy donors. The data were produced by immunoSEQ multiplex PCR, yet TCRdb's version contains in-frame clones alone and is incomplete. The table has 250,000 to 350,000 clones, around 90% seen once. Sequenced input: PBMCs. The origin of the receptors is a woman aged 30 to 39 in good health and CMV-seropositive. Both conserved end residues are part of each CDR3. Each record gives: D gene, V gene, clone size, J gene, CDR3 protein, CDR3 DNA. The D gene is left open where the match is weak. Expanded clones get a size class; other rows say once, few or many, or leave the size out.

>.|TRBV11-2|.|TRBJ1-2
CASSPSGGGYGYTF
TGTGCCAGCAGTCCCTCCGGGGGGGGATATGGCTACACCTTC
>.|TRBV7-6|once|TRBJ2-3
CASSLTGDLGTDTQYF
TGTGCCAGCAGCTTAACGGGGGACCTAGGCACAGATACGCAGTATTTT
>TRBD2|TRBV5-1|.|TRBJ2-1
CASSTTSGSWNEQFF
TGCGCCAGCAGCACGACTAGCGGGAGTTGGAATGAGCAGTTCTTC
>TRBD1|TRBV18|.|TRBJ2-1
CASSPASGQGYNEQFF
TGTGCCAGCTCACCAGCGTCGGGACAGGGATACAATGAGCAGTTCTTC
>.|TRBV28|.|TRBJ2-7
CASSLLQGFSEQYF
TGTGCCAGCAGTTTGCTGCAGGGTTTTAGCGAGCAGTACTTC
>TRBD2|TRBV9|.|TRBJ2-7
CASSVEIAGSAEQYF
TGTGCCAGCAGCGTAGAAATAGCGGGATCAGCCGAGCAGTACTTC
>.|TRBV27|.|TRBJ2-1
CASSLDHYNEQFF
TGTGCCAGCAGTTTAGACCATTACAATGAGCAGTTCTTC
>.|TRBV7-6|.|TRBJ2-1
CASSSNTGPYNEQFF
TGTGCCAGCAGTTCAAACACAGGTCCTTACAATGAGCAGTTCTTC
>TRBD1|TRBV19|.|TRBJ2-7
CASSIGQGAPYEQYF
TGTGCCAGTAGTATTGGACAGGGTGCGCCCTACGAGCAGTACTTC
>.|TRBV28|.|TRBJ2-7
CASSAISPTTYEQYF
TGTGCCAGCAGTGCTATATCCCCCACAACCTACGAGCAGTACTTC
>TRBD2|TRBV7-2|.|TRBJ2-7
CASSLVILAGFSEQYF
TGTGCCAGCAGCTTAGTAATCTTAGCGGGTTTCTCCGAGCAGTACTTC
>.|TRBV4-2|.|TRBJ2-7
CASSEQDGTFSSYEQYF
TGTGCCAGCAGCGAACAAGACGGGACCTTTAGCTCCTACGAGCAGTACTTC
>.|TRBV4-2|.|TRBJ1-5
CASSPNSNQPQHF
TGTGCCAGCAGCCCAAATAGCAATCAGCCCCAGCATTTT
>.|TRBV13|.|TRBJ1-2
CASSLDEGQIYGYTF
TGTGCCAGCAGCTTAGATGAGGGGCAGATCTATGGCTACACCTTC
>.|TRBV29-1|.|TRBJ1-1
CSVLTVNTEAFF
TGCAGCGTTCTCACAGTAAACACTGAAGCTTTCTTT
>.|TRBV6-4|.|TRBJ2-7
CASSDTAGSYEQYF
TGTGCCAGCAGTGACACGGCAGGATCCTACGAGCAGTACTTC
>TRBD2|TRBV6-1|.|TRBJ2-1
CASRMSGRNNEQFF
TGTGCCAGCAGGATGAGCGGGAGGAACAATGAGCAGTTCTTC
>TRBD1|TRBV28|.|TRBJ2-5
CASSLNPTGGETQYF
TGTGCCAGCAGTTTGAACCCCACAGGGGGAGAGACCCAGTACTTC
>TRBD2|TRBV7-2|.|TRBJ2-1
CASSLSGTSVYNEQFF
TGTGCCAGCAGCTTGTCCGGGACTAGTGTCTACAATGAGCAGTTCTTC
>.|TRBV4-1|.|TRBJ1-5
CASSQAMGPKDQPQHF
TGCGCCAGCAGCCAAGCGATGGGCCCCAAGGATCAGCCCCAGCATTTT
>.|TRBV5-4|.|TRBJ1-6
CASSFSGSSPLHF
TGTGCCAGCAGCTTTAGCGGTAGTTCACCCCTCCACTTT
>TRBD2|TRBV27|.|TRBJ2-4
CASTSGSSGKNIQYF
TGTGCCAGCACTAGCGGGAGTTCGGGCAAAAACATTCAGTACTTC
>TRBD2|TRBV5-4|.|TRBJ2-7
CASSLGRGRTYEQYF
TGTGCCAGCAGCTTGGGGCGCGGGAGAACCTACGAGCAGTACTTC
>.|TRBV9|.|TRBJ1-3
CASTLGPFSGNTIYF
TGTGCCAGCACCTTGGGGCCCTTCTCTGGAAACACCATATATTTT
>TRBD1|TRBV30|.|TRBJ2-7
CAWSLDRGRILEQYF
TGTGCCTGGAGTCTTGACAGGGGAAGAATTCTCGAGCAGTACTTT
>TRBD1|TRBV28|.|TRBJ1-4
CASSDPRDRPINEKLFF
TGTGCCAGCAGCGACCCCCGGGACAGGCCGATTAATGAAAAACTGTTTTTT
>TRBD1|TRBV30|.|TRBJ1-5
CAWSGDRGRNQPQHF
TGTGCCTGGAGTGGGGACAGGGGCCGTAATCAGCCCCAGCATTTT